This T cell receptor beta chain is drawn from a study of OX40 agonist ivuxolimab in advanced cancers. Looking at the study overall: Ivuxolimab, which targeted the costimulatory receptor OX40 (CD134), was an agonistic, fully human IgG2 monoclonal antibody. Intravenous ivuxolimab was administered to patients every 2 weeks at six dose levels: 0.01, 0.1, 0.3, 1.5, 3 and 10 mg/kg. Among the roughly 52 dose-escalation patients, some 19 had hepatocellular carcinoma, approximately 15 melanoma, 9 renal cell carcinoma and 9 head and neck cancer. In the dose-escalation cohort, more than 80% of patients were male, and the mean age was approximately 60 years with a range of about 20 to 79. Patients were allowed to have had prior anti-PD-1, anti-PD-L1 or anti-CTLA-4 therapy, and approximately 40% of the dose-escalation patients had been treated with checkpoint inhibitors. Partial responses occurred in three dose-escalation patients: two with cutaneous melanoma and one with hepatocellular carcinoma. The point of sequencing TCRbeta in the periphery was to test whether ivuxolimab changed TCR sequence diversity and drove clonal T-cell expansion. The paper describes the monotherapy dose-escalation part (N of about 54 patients) of the phase I trial of ivuxolimab.

The trial excluded patients who had a history of autoimmune disease or who were on systemic immunosuppression. Peripheral blood for TCR sequencing was collected from all dose cohorts at baseline, on cycle 4 day 1, and on cycle 7 day 1. The samples were taken from a phase I, first-in-human, multicenter, open-label dose-escalation trial of ivuxolimab. Adults with locally advanced or metastatic melanoma, renal cell carcinoma, hepatocellular carcinoma or head and neck squamous cell carcinoma were enrolled in the trial. Before TCR sequencing, CD4+ T cells and CD8+ T cells were sorted from peripheral blood as separate populations. Beyond this particular receptor, the publication reports: Antigen specificity was not determined for the clonally expanded peripheral T cells. After ivuxolimab, expanded clones were on average more numerous among CD8+ T cells than among CD4+ T cells. Partial responders in the 0.1-3.0 mg/kg groups had among the lowest normalized peripheral clonal expansion, especially among CD8+ T cells. At doses of 0.1 to 3.0 mg/kg, clonal expansion of both CD4+ and CD8+ blood T cells was observed from baseline to week 6. Low levels of normalized T-cell clonal expansion were also seen in some nonresponding patients.

For sequencing of the TCRbeta CDR3 region, genomic DNA was extracted from the sorted cells. TCRbeta CDR3 regions were sequenced using the immunoSEQ Assay. The immuneACCESS repertoire file appears here via TCRdb, limited to in-frame rearrangements. These files lack a portion of the clones; in checked studies, under half of the deficit traces to unresolved V genes, and the cause of the others is not known. The sample table lists about 40,000 clones, around 88% of them with a count of one. The ten biggest clones cover 23% of the sample. The CDR3 goes from the cysteine to the phenylalanine over 17 residues. Only the CDR3 region is kept as DNA, spanning 51 bases read in frame from base 1. V and J lose 6 bases and 1 base, and a span of 19 bases separates them. Taken from the germline V gene, the CDR1 and CDR2 loops are MGHRA and YSYEKL. For this clone: Its antigen remains undetermined. No quality values exist for individual bases; no much larger clone is one base distant.

Sequenced material: CD4+ or CD8+ T cells sorted from blood, taken in a trial of the OX40 agonist ivuxolimab. The chain employs TRBV4-1 and TRBJ2-1, with the D gene uncertain. The TCR sequence derives from an adult with an advanced solid tumor such as melanoma, head and neck, liver or kidney cancer. The CDR3 has the sequence CASSLLNAPESYNEQFF. Read as DNA, the sequence is TGCGCCAGCAGTTTACTAAATGCGCCGGAATCCTACAATGAGCAGTTCTTC.